This entry describes one T cell receptor beta chain. Antigen specificity is unknown. Clones were read by immunoSEQ multiplex PCR, and TCRdb kept only the in-frame ones, dropping some. The sample lists 150,000 or so clones; about nine tenths were seen once. Unmatched junction bases numbered 12, after V lost 0 bases and J lost 4 bases. The V gene's germline CDR1 is SQVTM and CDR2 ANQGSEA. There are 17 residues in the CDR3. This sample is part of a study of radiation and T cells in renal cell carcinoma. Study overall: Nephrectomy followed 15 Gy stereotactic body radiation by 4 weeks.

Study-level results: Pretreatment tumor biopsies were lacking, so baseline clonotypes are unknown.

The time point denotes: baseline pretreatment blood. Treatment denoted: 15 Gy SBRT to primary tumor, nephrectomy 4 weeks later. This sequence joins TRBV29-1 and TRBJ2-3; 8 bases map to TRBD2. Material: blood, obtained from a patient whose treatment included radiotherapy and nephrectomy. The TCR comes from a woman in her 70s with renal cell carcinoma. The DNA for the CDR3 is TGCAGCGTTGAAGAGGGGTTTTTGACGGGGGGGCCAGATACGCAGTATTTT. This encodes CSVEEGFLTGGPDTQYF.